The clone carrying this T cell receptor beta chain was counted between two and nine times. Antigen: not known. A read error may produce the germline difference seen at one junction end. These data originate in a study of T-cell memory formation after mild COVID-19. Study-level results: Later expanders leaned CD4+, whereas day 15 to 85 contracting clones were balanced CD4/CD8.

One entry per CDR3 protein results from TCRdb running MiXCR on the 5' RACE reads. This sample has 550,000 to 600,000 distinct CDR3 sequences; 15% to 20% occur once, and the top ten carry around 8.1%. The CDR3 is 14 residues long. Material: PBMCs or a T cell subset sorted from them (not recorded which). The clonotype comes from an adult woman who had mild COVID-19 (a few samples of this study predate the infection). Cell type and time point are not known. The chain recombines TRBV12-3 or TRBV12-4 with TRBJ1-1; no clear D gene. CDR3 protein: CASTQGSLNSEAFF. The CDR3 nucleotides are TGTGCCAGCACCCAAGGATCCTTGAACTCTGAAGCTTTCTTT.